This is a list of T cell receptor beta chains from one sample in a study of neoadjuvant nivolumab and ipilimumab in lung cancer. Clones were read by immunoSEQ multiplex PCR, and TCRdb kept only the in-frame ones, dropping some. Of more than 40,000 clones in the sample, 80% to 90% were seen once. Sequenced material: blood, taken before neoadjuvant nivolumab, alone or with ipilimumab. All receptors come from an adult with non-small cell lung cancer. Some clones in this sample may be carry-over from other donors' samples. Each CDR3 is given with its conserved first and last residue. The D gene is left open where the match is weak. Clone size appears in some rows only: once, few, many, or a class for an expanded clone.

clone size: .
D gene: .
V gene: TRBV6-5
J gene: TRBJ1-1
CDR3 DNA: TGTGCCAGCAGTTTTCAGGTAAACACTGAAGCTTTCTTT
CDR3 protein: CASSFQVNTEAFF

clone size: .
D gene: TRBD2
V gene: TRBV19
J gene: TRBJ2-1
CDR3 DNA: TGTGCCAGTAGTATGACTAGCGGCTCCTACAATGAGCAGTTCTTC
CDR3 protein: CASSMTSGSYNEQFF

clone size: .
D gene: .
V gene: TRBV20-1
J gene: TRBJ1-1
CDR3 DNA: TGCAGTGCTCCAGGGGAGACTGAAGCTTTCTTT
CDR3 protein: CSAPGETEAFF

clone size: .
D gene: .
V gene: TRBV9
J gene: TRBJ2-5
CDR3 DNA: TGTGCCAGCAGCGTAGCGGGGAACCGGCAGACCCAGTACTTC
CDR3 protein: CASSVAGNRQTQYF

clone size: .
D gene: .
V gene: TRBV19
J gene: TRBJ2-7
CDR3 DNA: TGTGCCAGTAGCGGACTCGACTCCTCCTACGAGCAGTACTTC
CDR3 protein: CASSGLDSSYEQYF

clone size: .
D gene: .
V gene: TRBV2
J gene: TRBJ2-7
CDR3 DNA: TGTGCCAGCAGTGGAAGGGGTTCGGCTAGTGCTTCGATCTACGAGCAGTACTTC
CDR3 protein: CASSGRGSASASIYEQYF

clone size: .
D gene: .
V gene: TRBV27
J gene: TRBJ2-5
CDR3 DNA: TGTGCCAGCAGTTTCGGCCAGGGGATTCAAGAGACCCAGTACTTC
CDR3 protein: CASSFGQGIQETQYF

clone size: .
D gene: .
V gene: TRBV25-1
J gene: TRBJ1-1
CDR3 DNA: TGTGCCAGCAGTGGTGACAGGCCCGCTCCTGGCACTGAAGCTTTCTTT
CDR3 protein: CASSGDRPAPGTEAFF

clone size: .
D gene: .
V gene: TRBV27
J gene: TRBJ2-7
CDR3 DNA: TGTGCCAGCAGCTTACTCAGCTCCTACGAGCAGTACTTC
CDR3 protein: CASSLLSSYEQYF

clone size: .
D gene: .
V gene: TRBV5-1
J gene: TRBJ2-1
CDR3 DNA: TGCGCCAGCAGCTCGGCACAGACTCTTTACAATGAGCAGTTCTTC
CDR3 protein: CASSSAQTLYNEQFF

clone size: few
D gene: .
V gene: TRBV19
J gene: TRBJ1-2
CDR3 DNA: TGTGCCAGTAGTATTACACAAAACTATGGCTACACCTTC
CDR3 protein: CASSITQNYGYTF

clone size: .
D gene: .
V gene: TRBV25-1
J gene: TRBJ2-3
CDR3 DNA: TGTGCCAGCAGTGAATTGGGTGGGGGAGCTAGCACAGATACGCAGTATTTT
CDR3 protein: CASSELGGGASTDTQYF

clone size: .
D gene: TRBD1
V gene: TRBV18
J gene: TRBJ1-5
CDR3 DNA: TGTGCCAGCTCACCGGGACAGGGGTTTGATCAGCCCCAGCATTTT
CDR3 protein: CASSPGQGFDQPQHF

clone size: once
D gene: TRBD2
V gene: TRBV5-1
J gene: TRBJ2-5
CDR3 DNA: TGCGCCAGCAGCTTTAGCGGGAGGGGGCAAGAGACCCAGTACTTC
CDR3 protein: CASSFSGRGQETQYF

clone size: .
D gene: TRBD1
V gene: TRBV9
J gene: TRBJ2-7
CDR3 DNA: TGTGCCAGCAGCCCGACTACAGGGGCAAGCTCCTACGAGCAGTACTTC
CDR3 protein: CASSPTTGASSYEQYF

clone size: .
D gene: .
V gene: TRBV9
J gene: TRBJ2-7
CDR3 DNA: TGTGCCAGTGGGGGGTCCAGCCACGAGCAGTACTTC
CDR3 protein: CASGGSSHEQYF

clone size: .
D gene: TRBD1
V gene: TRBV18
J gene: TRBJ2-5
CDR3 DNA: TGTGCCAGCTCACCGACCAGGACAGGGTCAGAGACCCAGTACTTC
CDR3 protein: CASSPTRTGSETQYF

clone size: .
D gene: .
V gene: TRBV27
J gene: TRBJ2-7
CDR3 DNA: TGTGCCAGCAGGAACCGGAACAGGGTGAACGAGCAGTACTTC
CDR3 protein: CASRNRNRVNEQYF

clone size: .
D gene: .
V gene: TRBV5-1
J gene: TRBJ1-5
CDR3 DNA: TGCGCCAGCAGCTTGGATGGCGGCAGCAATCAGCCCCAGCATTTT
CDR3 protein: CASSLDGGSNQPQHF

clone size: .
D gene: .
V gene: TRBV18
J gene: TRBJ2-3
CDR3 DNA: TGTGCCAGCTCACCAATGGTCAGGGAAGATACGCAGTATTTT
CDR3 protein: CASSPMVREDTQYF

clone size: .
D gene: TRBD1
V gene: TRBV14
J gene: TRBJ2-7
CDR3 DNA: TGTGCCAGCAGCCCCTGGACAGGGATCTCCTACGAGCAGTACTTC
CDR3 protein: CASSPWTGISYEQYF

clone size: .
D gene: .
V gene: TRBV11-1
J gene: TRBJ1-1
CDR3 DNA: TGTGCCAGCACCGAGTCCAGGACAACCCGAAAATGGACTGAAGCTTTCTTT
CDR3 protein: CASTESRTTRKWTEAFF

clone size: .
D gene: .
V gene: TRBV7-2
J gene: TRBJ1-4
CDR3 DNA: TGTGCCAGCAGCCTCGCTGGGCCGGGGAGAAATGAAAAACTGTTTTTT
CDR3 protein: CASSLAGPGRNEKLFF

clone size: .
D gene: TRBD1
V gene: TRBV19
J gene: TRBJ2-3
CDR3 DNA: TGTGCCAGTAGTATCCTTCTCACAGGGGGTCTGGATACGCAGTATTTT
CDR3 protein: CASSILLTGGLDTQYF

clone size: .
D gene: .
V gene: TRBV29-1
J gene: TRBJ1-2
CDR3 DNA: TGCAGCGTTACTAAAGATTCGGCCCCAGCATATGGCTACACCTTC
CDR3 protein: CSVTKDSAPAYGYTF

clone size: .
D gene: TRBD1
V gene: TRBV9
J gene: TRBJ1-1
CDR3 DNA: TGTGCCAGCACACGTACGGGACAGCCGAACACTGAAGCTTTCTTT
CDR3 protein: CASTRTGQPNTEAFF